The 9 T cell receptor beta chains presented below share a single source sample, sequenced in a study of regulatory T cells in long-lasting Graves disease. The time point: newly diagnosed GD, antithyroid drugs for less than 3 months. Generation of the TCR library employed RNA extracted from PBMCs. Assembly of TCR beta libraries relied on iRepertoire HTBI primers together with Arm-PCR of CDR3 regions. Via MiXCR, TCRdb re-called the multiplex PCR reads, giving one row per CDR3 protein. This sample has approximately 400,000 distinct CDR3 sequences, with more than 13% found just once. The same data also contributed to another study, on T cells in Graves' hyperthyroidism and ophthalmopathy.

The sample here was peripheral blood mononuclear cells (PBMCs), taken at new diagnosis, from a patient treated with antithyroid drugs. Every receptor here comes from a woman in her thirties with Graves disease.

This clonotype was counted at least ten times. This chain uses TRBV7-8 with TRBJ2-5; tentatively, D is TRBD2 (6 bases). This CDR3 comprises 13 residues. CDR1 and CDR2 from the germline V gene are SGHVS and FQNEAQ. V was cut by 4 bases and J by 2 bases, with 8 bases left in between. CDR3 sequence: CASSWGLQETQYF. DNA for the CDR3: TGTGCCAGCAGCTGGGGACTTCAAGAGACCCAGTACTTC.

This clonotype has just a few counts. J is TRBJ2-7 and V is TRBV4-1, with D possibly TRBD2 on 6 matching bases. The CDR3 covers 17 residues. The germline V gene encodes CDR1 MGHRA and CDR2 YSYEKL. Trimming removed 1 base at V and 0 bases at J, with 16 bases between. The CDR3 spells CASSQVEGGTSSYEQYF. The CDR3 coding sequence is TGCGCCAGCAGCCAAGTAGAAGGCGGGACCAGCTCCTACGAGCAGTACTTC.

This clonotype was seen a few times. The rearrangement uses TRBV19 and TRBJ1-5; D remains unclear. V was cut by 4 bases and J by 3 bases, with 13 bases left in between. This CDR3 is built from 15 residues. Germline V gene data show CDR1 as LNHDA and CDR2 as SQIVND (reference sequence). The CDR3, as DNA: TGTGCCAGTAGTACCCCGGGAAAGGCCAATCAGCCCCAGCATTTT. This sequence encodes CASSTPGKANQPQHF.

Many counts were recorded for this clonotype. This chain joins TRBV5-1 and TRBJ1-1; maybe TRBD1 (6 bases). Germline V gene data show CDR1 as SGHRS and CDR2 as YFSETQ. Trimming took off 3 bases at V and 1 base at J, with 13 bases between the two ends. This CDR3 has 15 residues. In DNA form, the CDR3 reads TGCGCCAGCAGCTACGGACAGACAAAGAACACTGAAGCTTTCTTT. It yields the protein CASSYGQTKNTEAFF.

This clonotype was recorded many times. This chain uses TRBV7-9 with TRBJ2-7; 8 positions match TRBD2. The CDR3 length is 17 residues. V lost 3 bases and J lost 1; bases outside the gene matches: 11. Germline V gene lookup returns CDR1 SEHNR and CDR2 FQNEAQ (reference sequence). The CDR3 sequence is CASSLSVGTSGSYEQYF. The CDR3, as DNA: TGTGCCAGCAGCTTGTCGGTGGGAACTAGCGGTTCCTACGAGCAGTACTTC.

This clonotype was seen a few times. This sequence joins TRBV5-1 and TRBJ2-1; 10 nucleotides match TRBD2. Germline CDR1 reads SGHRS; CDR2 reads YFSETQ. This CDR3 is built from 16 residues. V shed 6 bases, J shed 2 bases, and the junction held 8 bases outside the gene matches. This CDR3 is CASNSQREGPYNEQFF. CDR3 in DNA: TGCGCCAGCAACTCTCAGCGGGAGGGCCCCTACAATGAGCAGTTCTTC.

Turning to this clonotype: A clone one base away is much larger, so this may be a read error. The chain couples TRBV3-1 to TRBJ1-1; D is unclear. Trimming removed 1 base from V and 4 bases from J, with 13 bases in between. This CDR3 is 15 amino acids long. Germline-derived CDR1 and CDR2 are LGHDT and YNNKEL (reference sequence). CDR3 region: CASSQGGRVSTEAFF. CDR3 sequence (DNA): TGTGCCAGCAGCCAAGGCGGCAGAGTGAGCACTGAAGCTTTCTTT. The variable domain in full, with the rest retrieved from reference TRBV3-1 and TRBJ1-1, is DTAVSQTPKYLVTQMGNDKSIKCEQNLGHDTMYWYKQDSKKFLKIMFSYNNKELIINETVPNRFSPKSPDKAHLNLHINSLELGDSAVYFCASSQGGRVSTEAFFGQGTRLTVV.

The chain joins TRBV7-9 to TRBJ1-4, with unresolved D. This CDR3 region has 14 residues. V was pared by 6 bases and J by 4 bases, with 12 bases between. Germline CDR1 SEHNR, CDR2 FQNEAQ (reference sequence). The DNA of the CDR3 is TGTGCCAGCAGGTCCACGGCCTATAATGAAAAACTGTTTTTT. Protein product: CASRSTAYNEKLFF.

This clonotype was detected a few times. CDR3 region: CAIRVAGAKNIQYF. CDR3 in DNA: TGTGCCATCCGAGTAGCGGGAGCCAAAAACATTCAGTACTTC. The chain couples TRBV6-1 to TRBJ2-4; 7 nucleotides agree with TRBD2. Germline assignment: CDR1 MNHNS and CDR2 SASEGT. After removal of 10 bases from V and 0 bases from J, the junction contained 6 bases not matched to a gene. CDR3 length: 14 amino acids.